The clone carrying this T cell receptor beta chain was seen only a few times. Its cognate antigen is unknown. TCRdb used MiXCR to reprocess the 5' RACE reads, holding one entry per CDR3 protein. The table has 200,000 to 250,000 distinct CDR3 sequences, 2.5% to 3.5% seen once. CDR3 size: 17 residues. Per germline, CDR1 MGHRA and CDR2 YSYEKL. Trimming removed 3 bases from V and 4 bases from J; junction bases left unmatched: 14. This sample is part of a study of T cells after yellow fever vaccination. Study-wide findings and caveats: Booster samples showed a return of most primary-vaccination clones (around 96% CD4, over 70% CD8).

This chain joins TRBV4-1 and TRBJ2-7; TRBD1 aligns across 8 bases. The TCR sequence derives from a man aged 18 to 30 who received the YFV17D yellow fever vaccine. Here the sequenced sample was CD4+ T cells sorted from PBMCs, taken 10 days after the yellow fever booster vaccination. The CDR3 is CASSHQQPGQVAYEQYF. CDR3 nucleotide sequence: TGCGCCAGCAGCCACCAGCAACCGGGACAGGTAGCTTACGAGCAGTACTTC.